These 10 T cell receptor beta chains came from one sample sequenced in a study of blood T cell repertoires in COVID-19. The method was immunoSEQ multiplex PCR; TCRdb's version includes in-frame clones alone and lacks a portion of them. The table has roughly 380,000 clones, roughly 87% seen once. Sequences were obtained from PBMCs or T cells enriched from blood (not recorded which). These TCRs come from a woman aged 25 to 39 who had recovered from COVID-19.

The chain uses TRBV3-1 (or the pseudogene TRBV3-2) and TRBJ2-5, with D possibly TRBD2 on 6 matching bases. The CDR3 has 15 residues. From germline, CDR1 is LGHDT and CDR2 YNNKEL (reference sequence). The germline V and J ends were trimmed by 5 bases and 2 bases, with 15 bases remaining between them. The CDR3 loop is CASSLGLTWQETQYF. In nucleotides, the CDR3 is TGTGCCAGCAGCTTGGGACTCACCTGGCAAGAGACCCAGTACTTC.

This chain's CDR3 is CASSDAGGGSGANVLTF. CDR3 DNA sequence: TGTGCCAGCAGTGATGCAGGGGGCGGCTCTGGGGCCAACGTCCTGACTTTC. This chain connects TRBV2 to TRBJ2-6, with 8 bases that match TRBD1. CDR3 length: 17 residues. Germline V gives CDR1 SNHLY, CDR2 FYNNEI. The junction had 4 bases not matched to a gene; V was cut back by 3 bases and J by 0 bases.

The CDR3 is CASSEKGGTGSYEQYF. The DNA for the CDR3 is TGTGCCAGCAGTGAAAAAGGCGGGACAGGGAGCTACGAGCAGTACTTC. The chain combines TRBV2 with TRBJ2-7, with TRBD1 matching 9 bases. CDR1 SNHLY and CDR2 FYNNEI come from the germline V gene. This CDR3 comprises 16 residues. The V gene end was trimmed by 2 bases and the J gene end by 3 bases; junction bases not matched to a gene: 8.

This CDR3 is CASSQGDYEQYF. DNA of the CDR3: TGTGCCAGTAGCCAGGGGGACTACGAGCAGTACTTC. V usage is TRBV19 and J usage is TRBJ2-7; 7 positions agree with TRBD1. J lost 3 bases, V lost 6 bases, and 2 bases had no gene match. The length of the CDR3 is 12 residues. Germline V gene data show CDR1 as LNHDA and CDR2 as SQIVND (reference sequence).

The V and J genes are TRBV2 and TRBJ1-1; unclear D gene. Germline assignment: CDR1 SNHLY and CDR2 FYNNEI. There are 13 residues in the CDR3. V lost 2 bases and J 10 bases, leaving 14 bases between the germline ends. CDR3 nucleotides: TGTGCCAGCAGTGAATCCGGGGTACTGGTAGCTTTCTTT. Translating gives CASSESGVLVAFF.

A note on this clone: One end of the junction fails to match germline, which may point to a read error. V and J are TRBV10-1 and TRBJ1-1; D is perhaps TRBD1 (5 bases). Per the germline V gene, CDR1 is WNHNN and CDR2 is SYGVQD (reference sequence). CDR3 length equals 10 residues. The CDR3 DNA reads TGCGCCAGCGGGCCCCCGGGGGGGACCTTT. Amino acids: CASGPPGGTF.

The chain uses TRBV5-4 and TRBJ1-1, with unresolved D. Trimming took 6 bases from V and 1 from J, leaving 13 bases between them. The CDR3 loop spans 14 amino acids. The germline V gene has CDR1 SGHNT and CDR2 YYREEE (reference sequence). The chain's CDR3 is CASTDITGNTEAFF. For the CDR3, the DNA is TGTGCCAGCACAGATATTACGGGGAACACTGAAGCTTTCTTT.

About this clone itself: The sample has other DNA sequences that encode this CDR3 too. This chain connects TRBV27 to TRBJ1-1; D remains ambiguous. The V end lost 3 bases, the J end lost 5 bases, and 10 bases lay between the germline ends. Germline-derived CDR1 and CDR2 are MNHEY and SMNVEV (reference sequence). This CDR3 is 13 amino acids long. The CDR3 here is CASSFGGGTEAFF. DNA of the CDR3: TGTGCCAGCAGTTTCGGTGGAGGGACTGAAGCTTTCTTT.

The CDR3 region is CASSSFIGTGEGNQPQHF. The CDR3 DNA reads as TGTGCCAGCAGCTCTTTTATCGGGACAGGGGAGGGCAATCAGCCCCAGCATTTT. This chain links TRBV5-5 with TRBJ1-5, with 10 bases aligning to TRBD1. Germline lookup yields CDR1 SGHKS and CDR2 YYEKEE (reference sequence). The CDR3 length is 18 residues. V shed 3 bases, J shed 2 bases, and the junction held 11 bases outside the gene matches.

V gene TRBV25-1 combines with J gene TRBJ1-1; TRBD1 might be the D (5 bases). Looked up from germline, CDR1 is MGHDK and CDR2 is SYGVNS. Trimming pared 7 bases from V and 2 bases from J, leaving 14 bases between. The CDR3 is made up of 14 amino acids. The CDR3 bases are TGTGCCAGCACCCCGTGGGGGGTAAACACTGAAGCTTTCTTT. It specifies CASTPWGVNTEAFF.